Following are 31 T cell receptor beta chains from one sample sequenced in a study of blood T cell repertoires in COVID-19. Method: immunoSEQ multiplex PCR; TCRdb's copy keeps in-frame clones and lacks some. The sample has 300,000 to 350,000 clones, around 90% seen once; the top ten hold just under 9%. Sequenced input: PBMCs or T cells enriched from blood (not recorded which). All receptors derive from a woman under 30 who had recovered from COVID-19.

The rearrangement joins TRBV6-6 to TRBJ1-3; no firm D call. Germline CDR1 and CDR2: MNHNY and SVGAGI (reference sequence). Trimming removed 7 bases from V and 3 bases from J, with 13 bases in between. This CDR3 spans 14 amino acids. The CDR3 is CASMAGGYGNTIYF. The CDR3 DNA is TGTGCCAGCATGGCAGGAGGGTATGGAAACACCATATATTTT.

V usage is TRBV6-5 and J usage is TRBJ1-2; D remains unclear. This CDR3 region has 13 residues. The germline V gene has CDR1 MNHEY and CDR2 SVGAGI. The V end lost 7 bases, the J end lost 8 bases, and 17 bases lay between the germline ends. The CDR3 DNA sequence: TGTGCCAGCACTCGAGGCGGGGTGTCCGGCTACACCTTC. The encoded protein is CASTRGGVSGYTF.

The gene calls are TRBV7-2 and TRBJ2-3; TRBD2 matches at 8 bases. CDR3 length: 15 amino acids. Trimming at V came to 3 bases and at J to 3 bases, leaving 5 bases not matched to a gene. CDR1 is SGHTA and CDR2 is FQGNSA in the germline V gene. CDR3 in DNA: TGTGCCAGCAGCTTCTACGGGGGGGGGACAGATACGCAGTATTTT. Translating gives CASSFYGGGTDTQYF.

V usage is TRBV10-3 and J usage is TRBJ2-7, with D possibly being TRBD2 (5 bases). There are 14 residues in the CDR3. CDR1 and CDR2 from the germline V gene are ENHRY and SYGVKD. V gave up 6 bases and J gave up 0 bases, with 12 bases separating them. The CDR3 here is CAIRDGISSYEQYF. The CDR3 coding sequence is TGTGCCATCAGGGACGGGATAAGCTCCTACGAGCAGTACTTC.

The V call is TRBV19, the J call TRBJ2-3; 8 bases are shared with TRBD2. The CDR3 has 14 residues. The germline V gene encodes CDR1 LNHDA and CDR2 SQIVND (reference sequence). Trimming removed 9 bases from V and 1 base from J; junction bases left unmatched: 6. Here the CDR3 reads CASTGTRGTDTQYF. The CDR3 DNA follows: TGTGCCAGCACCGGGACTAGGGGCACAGATACGCAGTATTTT.

This rearrangement joins TRBV15 to TRBJ2-1; tentative D call: TRBD1 (6 bases). The CDR3 is 13 amino acids. V was pared by 0 bases and J by 13 bases, with 13 bases between. CDR1 LNHNV and CDR2 YYDKDF come from the germline V gene (reference sequence). The CDR3 DNA is TGTGCCACCAGCAGAGATTTCGGACAGAACCAGTTCTTC. Its translation: CATSRDFGQNQFF.

This chain joins TRBV6-5 and TRBJ1-1; no firm D call. The germline V and J ends were trimmed by 7 bases and 4 bases, with 13 bases remaining between them. The CDR3 has 13 amino acids. Looked up from germline, CDR1 is MNHEY and CDR2 is SVGAGI. In DNA form, the CDR3 reads TGTGCCAGCATCCCTTATCCTTCCACTGAAGCTTTCTTT. Its translation: CASIPYPSTEAFF.

This chain connects TRBV20-1 to TRBJ2-4; TRBD1 matches at 10 bases. Trimming cost V 3 bases and J 1 base; bases outside gene matches: 3. The V gene's germline CDR1 is DFQATT and CDR2 SNEGSKA (reference sequence). The CDR3 loop spans 15 amino acids. CDR3 protein: CSASWTGGAKNIQYF. The CDR3 DNA sequence: TGCAGTGCTAGTTGGACAGGGGGGGCCAAAAACATTCAGTACTTC.

The chain has TRBV7-2 and TRBJ1-3, with 7 bases lining up with TRBD1. This CDR3 region has 14 residues. Looked up from germline, CDR1 is SGHTA and CDR2 is FQGNSA. Trimming took 4 bases from V and 2 from J; bases not matched to a gene: 2. In DNA form, the CDR3 reads TGTGCCAGCAGCTCCCAGGGGGCTGGAAACACCATATATTTT. This gives the protein CASSSQGAGNTIYF.

This clone has only a few counts. The rearrangement uses TRBV20-1 and TRBJ1-1, with unresolved D. Trimming cost V 1 base and J 7 bases, with 7 bases left between them. CDR3 length: 11 amino acids. The germline gives CDR1 DFQATT, CDR2 SNEGSKA (reference sequence). CDR3 amino acids: CSARAFVEAFF. DNA of the CDR3: TGCAGTGCTAGAGCGTTTGTTGAAGCTTTCTTT.

Many counts were recorded for this clone. This rearrangement joins TRBV5-1 to TRBJ1-2; 8 positions match TRBD1. The CDR3 is made up of 16 amino acids. Germline CDR1 is SGHRS and CDR2 is YFSETQ. V was pared by 4 bases and J by 7 bases, with 15 bases of the junction left unmatched. CDR3 in amino acids: CASSPGQGLASFGYTF. The DNA for the CDR3 is TGCGCCAGCAGCCCTGGACAGGGTTTGGCTTCGTTTGGCTACACCTTC.

In this sample, this clone turned up once. The J gene is TRBJ2-7, the V gene TRBV7-2; 13 positions agree with TRBD2. Germline V lookup: CDR1 SGHTA, CDR2 FQGNSA. CDR3 size: 15 residues. With V trimmed by 6 bases and J by 2 bases, 4 bases remained unmatched. The CDR3 loop reads CASRAGLAGAYEQYF. The CDR3 DNA reads TGTGCCAGCAGGGCTGGACTAGCGGGAGCCTACGAGCAGTACTTC.

The V gene is TRBV2, the J gene TRBJ2-1, with 14 bases lining up with TRBD2. V trimming: 0 bases; J trimming: 8 bases; junction bases outside the gene matches: 3. This CDR3 spans 16 amino acids. Germline V gene sequence: CDR1 SNHLY, CDR2 FYNNEI. CDR3 amino acids: CASSEAGTSGGDEQFF. In DNA, the CDR3 is TGTGCCAGCAGTGAAGCGGGGACTAGCGGGGGAGATGAGCAGTTCTTC. Full variable domain (rest looked up from reference TRBV2 and TRBJ2-1): EPEVTQTPSHQVTQMGQEVILRCVPISNHLYFYWYRQILGQKVEFLVSFYNNEISEKSEIFDDQFSVERPDGSNFTLKIRSTKLEDSAMYFCASSEAGTSGGDEQFFGPGTRLTVL.

This chain joins TRBV6-6 and TRBJ1-1, with D possibly being TRBD1 (5 bases). V was trimmed by 2 bases and J by 10 bases, leaving 8 bases between them. There are 11 residues in the CDR3. The V gene's germline CDR1 is MNHNY and CDR2 SVGAGI (reference sequence). The CDR3 DNA reads TGTGCCAGCAGTTACGCGGGGGGAGCTTTCTTT. Translation gives CASSYAGGAFF.

This chain joins TRBV29-1 and TRBJ1-5; no reliable D call. CDR3 size: 12 residues. Trimming took 4 bases from V and 5 from J, leaving 9 bases between them. Germline V gene data show CDR1 as SQVTM and CDR2 as ANQGSEA. Written as DNA, the CDR3 is TGCAGCGTTGGGGAGGAGTATCAGCCCCAGCATTTT. Translating gives CSVGEEYQPQHF.

The chain uses TRBV7-9 and TRBJ1-2; D gene uncertain. This CDR3 comprises 14 residues. Per germline, CDR1 SEHNR and CDR2 FQNEAQ (reference sequence). V shed 1 base and J shed 4 bases, with 10 bases lying between them. CDR3 DNA sequence: TGTGCCAGCAGCTTAGTCGCGCAACTCTATGGCTACACCTTC. Its protein is CASSLVAQLYGYTF.

The chain is built from TRBV25-1 and TRBJ1-2; 7 bases are a match to TRBD1. Trimming cost V 2 bases and J 5 bases; bases outside gene matches: 2. CDR1 MGHDK and CDR2 SYGVNS come from the germline V gene. The CDR3 contains 13 residues. The CDR3 DNA is TGTGCCAGCAGTGAACAACAGGGGTATGGCTACACCTTC. Translating gives CASSEQQGYGYTF.

The chain links TRBV29-1 to TRBJ2-7; 9 bases line up with TRBD1. V lost 6 bases to trimming and J lost 2 bases; unmatched junction nucleotides: 5. The CDR3 has 13 residues. Looked up from germline, CDR1 is SQVTM and CDR2 is ANQGSEA. CDR3 sequence: CSVLRQGAYEQYF. The CDR3 DNA sequence: TGCAGCGTCTTGAGACAGGGGGCCTACGAGCAGTACTTC.

The rearrangement joins TRBV6-1 to TRBJ2-7; 9 bases map to TRBD1. J gave up 1 base and V 2 bases, and 12 bases lay outside the gene matches. The CDR3 has 18 residues. Germline-derived CDR1 and CDR2 are MNHNS and SASEGT. The CDR3 protein is CASSERSGWTGESYEQYF. DNA for the CDR3: TGTGCCAGCAGTGAAAGAAGCGGCTGGACAGGGGAATCCTACGAGCAGTACTTC.

CDR3 sequence (DNA): TGTGCCAGCAGCTCCGTGAACACCGGGGAGCTGTTTTTT. Protein product: CASSSVNTGELFF. This rearrangement joins TRBV7-2 to TRBJ2-2; D is unresolved. V was cut by 4 bases and J by 1 base, with 4 bases left in between. CDR1 and CDR2 (germline): SGHTA, FQGNSA. This CDR3 is built from 13 residues.

DNA of the CDR3: TGTGCCAGCAGTTACCACACAGGGGGCACGGCCTATGGCTACACCTTC. This translates into CASSYHTGGTAYGYTF. This chain connects TRBV6-5 to TRBJ1-2, with 9 nucleotides matching TRBD1. The V gene end was trimmed by 2 bases and the J gene end by 4 bases; junction bases not matched to a gene: 8. The V gene's germline CDR1 is MNHEY and CDR2 SVGAGI. The CDR3 runs to 16 residues.

V gene TRBV4-3 combines with J gene TRBJ2-1, with 11 bases that match TRBD2. CDR1 LGHNA and CDR2 YSLEER come from the germline V gene. This CDR3 is built from 18 residues. V trimming: 0 bases; J trimming: 2 bases; junction bases outside the gene matches: 6. The CDR3 DNA sequence: TGCGCCAGCAGCCAAGACGCTAGCGGGAGGCCACCCTACAATGAGCAGTTCTTC. Its translation is CASSQDASGRPPYNEQFF.

This chain connects TRBV6-2 or TRBV6-3 to TRBJ2-1; 10 nucleotides line up with TRBD2. J was trimmed by 5 bases and V by 2 bases; bases with no gene match: 6. The CDR3 runs to 16 residues. Germline V lookup: CDR1 MNHEY, CDR2 SVGEGT. The CDR3 bases are TGTGCCAGCAGTTACAGGGCTAGCGGGAGCGACAATGAGCAGTTCTTC. Its translation is CASSYRASGSDNEQFF.

The count of this clone is one. This chain uses TRBV10-3 with TRBJ1-2; the match to TRBD1 covers 11 bases. J lost 3 bases, V lost 9 bases, and 3 bases had no gene match. This CDR3 region has 13 residues. The germline CDR1 and CDR2 sequences are ENHRY and SYGVKD. In DNA form, the CDR3 reads TGTGCCATAGGACAGGGGGCGGACTATGGCTACACCTTC. It is translated as CAIGQGADYGYTF.

This chain uses TRBV5-7 with TRBJ1-6; D uncertain. TRBV5-7 qualifies as an ORF whose function is uncertain. V lost 5 bases and J 11 bases, leaving 14 bases between the germline ends. There are 13 residues in the CDR3. The CDR3 bases are TGTGCCAGCAGTAGAAGGAGGGTCCCACCCCTCCACTTT. Its translation: CASSRRRVPPLHF.

This chain joins TRBV5-1 and TRBJ1-2; 9 nucleotides line up with TRBD1. The junction had 4 bases not matched to a gene; V was cut back by 5 bases and J by 2 bases. The germline V gene has CDR1 SGHRS and CDR2 YFSETQ. The CDR3 runs 14 residues. CDR3 amino acids: CASSQDRGNYGYTF. CDR3 DNA: TGCGCCAGCAGTCAAGACAGGGGGAACTATGGCTACACCTTC.

The J gene is TRBJ2-7, the V gene TRBV13; TRBD1 aligns across 10 bases. Germline assignment: CDR1 PRHDT and CDR2 FYEKMQ (reference sequence). V was clipped by 3 bases and J by 4 bases; unmatched bases: 3. The CDR3 is 14 amino acids. The CDR3 sequence is CASSFGTGDYEQYF. The DNA for the CDR3 is TGTGCCAGCAGCTTTGGGACAGGGGATTACGAGCAGTACTTC.

The rearrangement uses TRBV6-5 and TRBJ1-4; maybe TRBD1 (5 bases). Germline V gene lookup returns CDR1 MNHEY and CDR2 SVGAGI. The CDR3 spans 15 residues. Trimming stripped 4 bases from V and 3 bases from J, with 12 bases between. The CDR3 spells CASSSGAASNEKLFF. The CDR3 DNA follows: TGTGCCAGCAGTTCTGGGGCAGCCTCTAATGAAAAACTGTTTTTT.

This chain connects TRBV19 to TRBJ2-3; 7 bases map to TRBD1. Trimming took 5 bases from V and 2 from J; bases not matched to a gene: 10. Looked up from germline, CDR1 is LNHDA and CDR2 is SQIVND (reference sequence). The CDR3 loop spans 16 amino acids. CDR3 protein: CASSPRTGQLTDTQYF. DNA for the CDR3: TGTGCCAGTAGTCCTCGTACGGGACAGCTCACAGATACGCAGTATTTT. The whole variable domain, filled in from reference TRBV19 and TRBJ2-3, reads DGGITQSPKYLFRKEGQNVTLSCEQNLNHDAMYWYRQDPGQGLRLIYYSQIVNDFQKGDIAEGYSVSREKKESFPLTVTSAQKNPTAFYLCASSPRTGQLTDTQYFGPGTRLTVL.

The V and J genes are TRBV28 and TRBJ2-3; no definite D call. Per the germline V gene, CDR1 is MDHEN and CDR2 is SYDVKM. The length of the CDR3 is 14 residues. The V gene lost 2 bases and the J gene lost 2 bases, with 8 bases spanning the gap. In DNA form, the CDR3 reads TGTGCCAGCAGTTTAGCCCAGTTCACAGATACGCAGTATTTT. Translating it yields CASSLAQFTDTQYF.

CDR3: CASSPGQTYNSPLHF. CDR3 in DNA: TGTGCCAGCAGCCCAGGACAAACCTATAATTCACCCCTCCACTTT. The chain couples TRBV6-2 or TRBV6-3 to TRBJ1-6, with D possibly TRBD1 on 5 matching bases. Germline CDR1 reads MNHEY; CDR2 reads SVGEGT. This CDR3 spans 15 amino acids. Trimming stripped 6 bases from V and 2 bases from J, with 11 bases between.